These T cell receptor beta chains were read from a single sample in a study of cytomegalovirus exposure and HLA in healthy donors. Repertoires were generated with immunoSEQ multiplex PCR, while TCRdb's copy carries only in-frame clones and drops some. Here the sample table reports fewer than 100,000 clones. Sequenced input: PBMCs. The receptors originated from a woman aged 55-70 years in good health and CMV-seronegative. The CDR3 runs from the conserved cysteine through the conserved F or W. A D gene is named only where the DNA matches it firmly.

d_call | j_call | v_call | cdr3_nt | cdr3_aa
. | TRBJ1-1 | TRBV29-1 | TGCAGCGCACTACAGGGTCCGAACACTGAAGCTTTCTTT | CSALQGPNTEAFF
. | TRBJ2-5 | TRBV7-2 | TGTGCCAGCAGCCGACAGATCCAAGAGACCCAGTACTTC | CASSRQIQETQYF
. | TRBJ2-7 | TRBV7-8 | TGTGCCAGCAGCCCGTATGGGGCGGACGAGCAGTACTTC | CASSPYGADEQYF
TRBD1 | TRBJ2-7 | TRBV5-1 | TGCGCCAGCAGCAGACAGGGGGCCTTTCCCTACGAGCAGTACTTC | CASSRQGAFPYEQYF
TRBD1 | TRBJ1-2 | TRBV2 | TGTGCCAGCAGTGAAGTGGGGACAGGGGGTAGCTACACCTTC | CASSEVGTGGSYTF
TRBD2 | TRBJ2-3 | TRBV9 | TGTGCCAGCAGCGTACTTTCTAGCGGGAGTTCAGATACGCAGTATTTT | CASSVLSSGSSDTQYF
. | TRBJ2-5 | TRBV7-8 | TGTGCCAGCAGCGTCGGGACCCAGTACTTC | CASSVGTQYF
. | TRBJ1-1 | TRBV28 | TGTGCCAGCAGCCAACATAACCCAGGGAACACTGAAGCTTTCTTT | CASSQHNPGNTEAFF
TRBD1 | TRBJ1-4 | TRBV29-1 | TGCAGCGTTCGCGAGGGACAGCTACATAATGAAAAACTGTTTTTT | CSVREGQLHNEKLFF
. | TRBJ2-3 | TRBV2 | TGTGCCAGCAGTGTCAGGGTTGATACGCAGTATTTT | CASSVRVDTQYF
TRBD1 | TRBJ1-4 | TRBV28 | TGTGCCAGCCAACTCACCGGGACAGGGAATGAAAAACTGTTTTTT | CASQLTGTGNEKLFF
. | TRBJ2-5 | TRBV6-6 | TGTGCCAGCAGTTTAGCTCCGAAGACCCAGTACTTC | CASSLAPKTQYF
. | TRBJ1-2 | TRBV28 | TGTGCCAGCAGTTTAAGAGGGAACTATGGCTACACCTTC | CASSLRGNYGYTF
. | TRBJ2-7 | TRBV11-1 | TGTGCCAGCACCCCGGGACAACCCTACGAGCAGTACTTC | CASTPGQPYEQYF
TRBD2 | TRBJ2-1 | TRBV10-3 | TGTGCCATCAGTGAGCGCCTTCGGAGCGGGGCTAACAATGAGCAGTTCTTC | CAISERLRSGANNEQFF
TRBD2 | TRBJ2-1 | TRBV7-9 | TGTGCCAGCAGCGACAGCGGGATGTTCAATGAGCAGTTCTTC | CASSDSGMFNEQFF
. | TRBJ1-4 | TRBV18 | TGTGCCAGCTCACCAGGCCAAATTCAGGCGAATGAAAAACTGTTTTTT | CASSPGQIQANEKLFF
TRBD2 | TRBJ2-3 | TRBV27 | TGTGCCAGCAGTTCCTTAAGCGGGGGGGCCACAGATACGCAGTATTTT | CASSSLSGGATDTQYF
. | TRBJ2-7 | TRBV9 | TGTGCCAGCAGCGTAGGGTGGACTGGGTCCTACGAGCAGTACTTC | CASSVGWTGSYEQYF
. | TRBJ2-2 | TRBV19 | TGTGCCAGTAAGGGGTCAGGCCTGAACACCGGGGAGCTGTTTTTT | CASKGSGLNTGELFF
TRBD1 | TRBJ2-3 | TRBV29-1 | TGCAGCGGTACGACAGGGAACCAACCTACGCAGTATTTT | CSGTTGNQPTQYF
. | TRBJ2-1 | TRBV7-6 | TGTGCCAGCAGCTTATTAGCGGTAGTTGGAAATGAGCAGTTCTTC | CASSLLAVVGNEQFF
. | TRBJ2-1 | TRBV2 | TGTGCCAGCAGTCCGAGGGAGCAGTTCTTC | CASSPREQFF
. | TRBJ2-1 | TRBV5-8 | TGTGCCAGCAGCTTGGGAGCAGGGGCGTTGGGCAATGAGCAGTTCTTC | CASSLGAGALGNEQFF
. | TRBJ2-1 | TRBV6-5 | TGTGCCAGCAGCGCGAAGGCTAGCTCCTACAATGAGCAGTTCTTC | CASSAKASSYNEQFF
. | TRBJ2-7 | TRBV11-2 | TGTGCCAGCAGCTTTGACAGGAACGACGAGCAGTACTTC | CASSFDRNDEQYF
. | TRBJ2-3 | TRBV28 | TGTGCCAGCAGTTTAACCCCTAGTGGATGGACAGATACGCAGTATTTT | CASSLTPSGWTDTQYF
. | TRBJ2-5 | TRBV5-1 | TGCGCCAGCAGCTTGGCCGGCCCCTCGGGCCAAGAGACCCAGTACTTC | CASSLAGPSGQETQYF
TRBD1 | TRBJ1-4 | TRBV30 | TGTGCCTGGAAGGGACAGGGGGAAAAACTGTTTTTT | CAWKGQGEKLFF
. | TRBJ2-2 | TRBV9 | TGTGCCAGCGGGGTAGGGCTAGGCACCGGGGAGCTGTTTTTT | CASGVGLGTGELFF
. | TRBJ1-2 | TRBV6-5 | TGTGCCAGCAGTTCTCCCGTGGGAACTAGCTATGGCTACACCTTC | CASSSPVGTSYGYTF
. | TRBJ1-1 | TRBV29-1 | TGCAGCGTTGCATGGTCGGTAGACACTGAAGCTTTCTTT | CSVAWSVDTEAFF
TRBD2 | TRBJ2-1 | TRBV7-2 | TGTGCCAGCAGCTTAGTTTGGACTAGCGGGTACAATGAGCAGTTCTTC | CASSLVWTSGYNEQFF